One sample yielded the 27 T cell receptor beta chains listed below, sequenced in a study of cytomegalovirus exposure and HLA in healthy donors. The primer mix had 60 Vbeta and 13 Jbeta primers. Only in-frame clones appear in the TCRdb table, and some are missing; sequencing was by immunoSEQ multiplex PCR. This sample carries 150,000 to 200,000 clones, 80% to 90% of them seen once, and the ten largest clones take around 2.5%. The sample consisted of PBMCs. Every receptor here comes from a man aged 25-45 years in good health and CMV-seropositive.

The V call is TRBV5-4, the J call TRBJ2-7, with D possibly matching TRBD1 (5 bases). Germline V CDR1 and CDR2: SGHNT, YYREEE (reference sequence). V lost 3 bases and J lost 3, with 10 bases in between. CDR3 length: 13 residues. CDR3 sequence (DNA): TGTGCCAGCAGCTCGACAGCCCACTACGAGCAGTACTTC. Translated, it gives CASSSTAHYEQYF.

This chain links TRBV6-6 with TRBJ2-5; 7 bases line up with TRBD1. The end of the DNA fits TRBJ2-7 better, so the J call may be wrong. Looked up from germline, CDR1 is MNHNY and CDR2 is SVGAGI (reference sequence). There are 13 residues in the CDR3. The CDR3 region is CASSDRVAYEQYF. CDR3 bases: TGTGCCAGCAGCGACAGGGTGGCCTACGAGCAGTACTTC.

The CDR3 reads CASSKSTSGTEAFF. In DNA form, the CDR3 reads TGTGCCAGCAGCAAGTCGACTTCGGGCACTGAAGCTTTCTTT. The chain couples TRBV7-3 to TRBJ1-1; D unresolved. The germline CDR1 and CDR2 sequences are SGHTA and FQGTGA. Deletions cut 5 bases from V and 4 bases from J, with 14 bases between. This CDR3 has 14 amino acids. Drawing the rest from reference TRBV7-3 and TRBJ1-1, the complete variable domain is GAGVSQTPSNKVTEKGKYVELRCDPISGHTALYWYRQSLGQGPEFLIYFQGTGAADDSGLPNDRFFAVRPEGSVSTLKIQRTERGDSAVYLCASSKSTSGTEAFFGQGTRLTVV.

CDR3 bases: TGTGCCAGCAGCGCTGGACAGGGGTATCCCGATGGCTACACCTTC. Amino acids: CASSAGQGYPDGYTF. This rearrangement joins TRBV5-4 to TRBJ1-2, with TRBD1 matching over 9 bases. CDR3 length: 15 amino acids. CDR1 SGHNT and CDR2 YYREEE come from the germline V gene (reference sequence). V shed 4 bases and J 6 bases; nucleotides not matched to a gene: 10.

The gene calls are TRBV5-1 and TRBJ2-3; the D is unclear. The CDR3 has 14 amino acids. The V and J ends lost 0 bases and 2 bases respectively, with 7 bases between them. Germline values: CDR1 SGHRS, CDR2 YFSETQ. CDR3 nucleotides: TGCGCCAGCAGCTTGGAACAGATCACAGATACGCAGTATTTT. It is translated as CASSLEQITDTQYF.

This chain connects TRBV7-8 to TRBJ2-4, with unresolved D. The CDR3 has 17 residues. V was pared by 5 bases and J by 0 bases, with 17 bases between. CDR1 is SGHVS, CDR2 FQNEAQ, per germline. The CDR3 region is CASSPYTGVVAKNIQYF. CDR3 coding DNA: TGTGCCAGCAGCCCCTATACCGGAGTTGTAGCCAAAAACATTCAGTACTTC.

V and J are TRBV7-2 and TRBJ2-1; 9 bases fit TRBD2. The junction had 9 bases not matched to a gene; V was cut back by 1 base and J by 2 bases. The CDR3 is made up of 18 amino acids. Germline lookup yields CDR1 SGHTA and CDR2 FQGNSA. This chain's CDR3 is CASSLVGTASGTYNEQFF. Written as DNA, the CDR3 is TGTGCCAGCAGCTTAGTGGGGACGGCTAGCGGGACCTACAATGAGCAGTTCTTC.

As regards this clone: A junction boundary mismatches the germline segment, possibly from a read error. Other DNA sequences within the sample encode an identical CDR3. The chain is built from TRBV7-2 and TRBJ2-2; 10 nucleotides line up with TRBD2. Germline lookup yields CDR1 SGHTA and CDR2 FQGNSA. CDR3 size: 15 residues. The CDR3 region has the DNA TGCGCCAGCAGCTTTGCTAGCGGGAGTTCCGGGGAGCTGTTTTTT. The encoded protein is CASSFASGSSGELFF. The full variable domain, completed using reference TRBV7-2 and TRBJ2-2, is GAGVSQSPSNKVTEKGKDVELRCDPISGHTALYWYRQSLGQGLEFLIYFQGNSAPDKSGLPSDRFSAERTGGSVSTLTIQRTQQEDSAVYLCASSFASGSSGELFFGEGSRLTVL.

The chain recombines TRBV7-6 with TRBJ2-1; TRBD2 matches at 8 bases. The CDR3 extends over 16 amino acids. The J segment lost 3 bases and the V segment lost 4 bases, leaving 8 bases of the junction unmatched. CDR1 is SGHVS, CDR2 FNYEAQ, per germline. The CDR3 DNA reads as TGTGCCAGCAGCTCAACTAGAGCGGGAGTCTACAATGAGCAGTTCTTC. Encoded protein: CASSSTRAGVYNEQFF.

This chain joins TRBV4-1 and TRBJ2-5, with D maybe TRBD1 (5 bases). Germline V gene lookup returns CDR1 MGHRA and CDR2 YSYEKL. The ends were cut back, 1 base at V and 5 bases at J, with 8 bases in the middle. CDR3 length equals 13 residues. The CDR3 here is CASSQAQDETQYF. The CDR3 bases are TGCGCCAGCAGCCAAGCACAGGATGAGACCCAGTACTTC.

The rearrangement uses TRBV13 and TRBJ1-2; D may be TRBD1 (5 bases). Germline V gene data show CDR1 as PRHDT and CDR2 as FYEKMQ (reference sequence). The CDR3 runs to 14 residues. V shed 1 base and J shed 4 bases, with 10 bases lying between them. CDR3 nucleotide sequence: TGTGCCAGCAGCTTAGCTGAGGGACTCTATGGCTACACCTTC. Encoded protein: CASSLAEGLYGYTF.

This chain links TRBV19 with TRBJ1-2; D perhaps matches TRBD1 (6 bases). The CDR3 extends over 14 amino acids. Germline lookup yields CDR1 LNHDA and CDR2 SQIVND (reference sequence). Trimming shortened V by 3 bases and J by 4 bases, and 12 bases separated the two germline ends. As DNA, the CDR3 is TGTGCCAGTAGTATTAACAGGGCTAGCTATGGCTACACCTTC. Protein sequence: CASSINRASYGYTF. Full variable domain (rest looked up from reference TRBV19 and TRBJ1-2): DGGITQSPKYLFRKEGQNVTLSCEQNLNHDAMYWYRQDPGQGLRLIYYSQIVNDFQKGDIAEGYSVSREKKESFPLTVTSAQKNPTAFYLCASSINRASYGYTFGSGTRLTVV.

Concerning this clone itself: A junction end diverges from the germline sequence, so it may reflect a read error. The chain uses TRBV25-1 and TRBJ1-4; no clear D. This CDR3 is 14 amino acids long. Germline V gene data show CDR1 as MGHDK and CDR2 as SYGVNS. The DNA for the CDR3 is TGTGCCAGCAGTGAATTCGGGAGAGCTGAAAAATTGTTTTTT. It translates to CASSEFGRAEKLFF. The full variable domain, in which reference TRBV25-1 and TRBJ1-4 provide the parts outside the CDR3, is EADIYQTPRYLVIGTGKKITLECSQTMGHDKMYWYQQDPGMELHLIHYSYGVNSTEKGDLSSESTVSRIRTEHFPLTLESARPSHTSQYLCASSEFGRAEKLFFGSGTQLSVL.

V gene TRBV19 combines with J gene TRBJ2-6, with D perhaps matching TRBD2 (5 bases). Trimming pared 1 base from V and 0 bases from J, leaving 7 bases between. CDR1 LNHDA and CDR2 SQIVND come from the germline V gene (reference sequence). The length of the CDR3 is 16 residues. The chain's CDR3 is CASSIGAGSGANVLTF. For the CDR3, the DNA is TGTGCCAGTAGTATAGGGGCGGGCTCTGGGGCCAACGTCCTGACTTTC.

The rearrangement uses TRBV2 and TRBJ1-2; D unclear. Germline V gives CDR1 SNHLY, CDR2 FYNNEI. The CDR3 runs 14 residues. The V end was cut by 6 bases, the J end by 2 bases, with 13 bases between. The chain's CDR3 is CASRDPRGNYGYTF. CDR3 DNA: TGTGCCAGCAGAGACCCCCGAGGGAACTATGGCTACACCTTC.

The V call is TRBV12-5, the J call TRBJ2-2; tentative D call: TRBD2 (6 bases). Germline V gives CDR1 LGHNT, CDR2 FRNRAP. The CDR3 is 16 amino acids. V was cut by 1 base and J by 2 bases, with 11 bases left in between. Here the CDR3 DNA reads TGTGCTAGTGGTTTGGGGCGGGACCCCAACACCGGGGAGCTGTTTTTT. It encodes CASGLGRDPNTGELFF.

The chain combines TRBV11-3 with TRBJ1-3; TRBD1 is a possible D gene (5 bases). V was trimmed by 4 bases and J by 0 bases, leaving 13 bases between them. The CDR3 has 16 amino acids. Germline V gene data show CDR1 as SGHNT and CDR2 as YENEEA. The CDR3 DNA reads as TGTGCCAGCAGCTCGCGGCAGGGCCCCTCTGGAAACACCATATATTTT. Its translation is CASSSRQGPSGNTIYF.

The chain couples TRBV9 to TRBJ1-3; tentative D call: TRBD1 (6 bases). The CDR3 covers 14 residues. The V end lost 0 bases, the J end lost 4 bases, and 8 bases lay between the germline ends. CDR1 is SGDLS and CDR2 is YYNGEE in the germline V gene. CDR3 region: CASSVGQAGNTIYF. The CDR3, as DNA: TGTGCCAGCAGCGTAGGACAGGCGGGAAACACCATATATTTT. Full variable domain (missing parts from reference TRBV9 and TRBJ1-3): DSGVTQTPKHLITATGQRVTLRCSPRSGDLSVYWYQQSLDQGLQFLIQYYNGEERAKGNILERFSAQQFPDLHSELNLSSLELGDSALYFCASSVGQAGNTIYFGEGSWLTVV.

V and J are TRBV4-1 and TRBJ2-3; a weak D match, TRBD1 (5 bases). The CDR3 extends over 14 amino acids. Trimming left V 4 bases short and J 2 bases short, with 10 bases between. Germline V CDR1 and CDR2: MGHRA, YSYEKL. The CDR3 bases are TGCGCCAGCAGCCCTGGACACACCACAGATACGCAGTATTTT. Encoded protein: CASSPGHTTDTQYF.

The genes are TRBV28 and TRBJ1-1, with D tentatively TRBD1 (5 bases). Germline CDR1 is MDHEN and CDR2 is SYDVKM. V was trimmed by 2 bases and J by 5 bases, leaving 12 bases between them. The length of the CDR3 is 14 residues. The CDR3 is CASSLPPGRTEAFF. Here the CDR3 DNA reads TGTGCCAGCAGTTTACCTCCAGGGCGGACTGAAGCTTTCTTT. The full variable domain, with the rest looked up from reference TRBV28 and TRBJ1-1, is DVKVTQSSRYLVKRTGEKVFLECVQDMDHENMFWYRQDPGLGLRLIYFSYDVKMKEKGDIPEGYSVSREKKERFSLILESASTNQTSMYLCASSLPPGRTEAFFGQGTRLTVV.

V gene TRBV27 combines with J gene TRBJ1-4; TRBD1 is a possible D gene (6 bases). The CDR3 has 14 residues. The V end lost 5 bases, the J end lost 8 bases, and 15 bases lay between the germline ends. Germline CDR1 and CDR2: MNHEY and SMNVEV (reference sequence). The CDR3, as DNA: TGTGCCAGCAGTATCCGGGACACGCGCGAAAAACTGTTTTTT. Translated: CASSIRDTREKLFF.

The J gene is TRBJ1-2, the V gene TRBV11-3, with 9 bases lining up with TRBD1. CDR1 is SGHNT, CDR2 YENEEA, per germline. CDR3 length: 15 amino acids. J was trimmed by 2 bases and V by 8 bases; bases with no gene match: 9. CDR3 in DNA: TGTGCCAGCCGACAGGGGGTAGGAGCAAACTATGGCTACACCTTC. Its translation is CASRQGVGANYGYTF.

This clone has only one observation. V and J are TRBV29-1 and TRBJ2-5; perhaps TRBD1 as D (5 bases). Trimming removed 4 bases at V and 4 bases at J, with 10 bases between. Germline lookup yields CDR1 SQVTM and CDR2 ANQGSEA. CDR3 size: 12 residues. The CDR3 reads CSVARDGETQYF. DNA for the CDR3: TGCAGCGTTGCCAGGGATGGAGAGACCCAGTACTTC.

This chain connects TRBV27 to TRBJ2-1; 12 bases fit TRBD2. Germline-derived CDR1 and CDR2 are MNHEY and SMNVEV (reference sequence). CDR3 length: 18 residues. V shed 3 bases, J shed 8 bases, and the junction held 14 bases outside the gene matches. CDR3 bases: TGTGCCAGCAGTTTTTTTTCATGGGGGACTAGCGGGCGAGATGAGCAGTTCTTC. It is translated as CASSFFSWGTSGRDEQFF.

The rearrangement uses TRBV7-9 and TRBJ2-3; D might be TRBD2 (5 bases). Germline V gene lookup returns CDR1 SEHNR and CDR2 FQNEAQ (reference sequence). Trimming pared 6 bases from V and 0 bases from J, leaving 10 bases between. CDR3 length: 14 amino acids. For the CDR3, the DNA is TGTGCCAGCAGTCAGCGGAGAAGCACAGATACGCAGTATTTT. It yields the protein CASSQRRSTDTQYF.

In DNA form, the CDR3 reads TGCAGTGTCTTGCGCAATGAGCAGTTCTTC. Protein: CSVLRNEQFF. The V gene is TRBV20-1, the J gene TRBJ2-1, with D uncertain. The CDR3 covers 10 residues. Trimming pared 7 bases from V and 6 bases from J, leaving 7 bases between. Germline CDR1 DFQATT, CDR2 SNEGSKA (reference sequence).

The V and J genes are TRBV12-5 and TRBJ1-3, with TRBD1 identical over 9 bases. Trimming removed 2 bases from V and 4 bases from J; junction bases left unmatched: 3. The V gene's germline CDR1 is LGHNT and CDR2 FRNRAP. The CDR3 has 15 amino acids. CDR3 in amino acids: CASGLRTGEGNTIYF. CDR3 DNA: TGTGCTAGTGGTTTGCGGACAGGGGAAGGAAACACCATATATTTT.